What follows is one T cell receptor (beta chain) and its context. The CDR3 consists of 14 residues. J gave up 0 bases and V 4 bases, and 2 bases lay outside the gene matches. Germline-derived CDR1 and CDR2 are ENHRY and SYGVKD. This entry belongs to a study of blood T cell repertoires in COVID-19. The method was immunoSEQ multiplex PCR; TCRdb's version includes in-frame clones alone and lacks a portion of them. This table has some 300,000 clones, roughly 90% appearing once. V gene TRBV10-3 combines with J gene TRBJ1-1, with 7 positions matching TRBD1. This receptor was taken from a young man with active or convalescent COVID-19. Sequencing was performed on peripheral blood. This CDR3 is CAISGGQMNTEAFF. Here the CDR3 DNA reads TGTGCCATCAGTGGGGGACAGATGAACACTGAAGCTTTCTTT.